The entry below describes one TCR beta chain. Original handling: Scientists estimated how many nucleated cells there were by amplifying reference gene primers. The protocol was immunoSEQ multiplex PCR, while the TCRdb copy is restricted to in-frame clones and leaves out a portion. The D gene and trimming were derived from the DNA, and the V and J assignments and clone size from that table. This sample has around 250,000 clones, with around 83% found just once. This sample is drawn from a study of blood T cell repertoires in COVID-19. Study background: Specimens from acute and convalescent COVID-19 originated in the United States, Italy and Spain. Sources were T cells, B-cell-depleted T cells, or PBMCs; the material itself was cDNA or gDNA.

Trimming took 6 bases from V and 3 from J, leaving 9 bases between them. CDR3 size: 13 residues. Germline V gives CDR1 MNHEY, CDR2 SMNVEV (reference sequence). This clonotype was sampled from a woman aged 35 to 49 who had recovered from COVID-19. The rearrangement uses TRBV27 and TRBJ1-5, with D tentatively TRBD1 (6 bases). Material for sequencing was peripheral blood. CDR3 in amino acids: CASSRGANQPQHF. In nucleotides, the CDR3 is TGTGCCAGCAGCAGGGGAGCCAATCAGCCCCAGCATTTT.